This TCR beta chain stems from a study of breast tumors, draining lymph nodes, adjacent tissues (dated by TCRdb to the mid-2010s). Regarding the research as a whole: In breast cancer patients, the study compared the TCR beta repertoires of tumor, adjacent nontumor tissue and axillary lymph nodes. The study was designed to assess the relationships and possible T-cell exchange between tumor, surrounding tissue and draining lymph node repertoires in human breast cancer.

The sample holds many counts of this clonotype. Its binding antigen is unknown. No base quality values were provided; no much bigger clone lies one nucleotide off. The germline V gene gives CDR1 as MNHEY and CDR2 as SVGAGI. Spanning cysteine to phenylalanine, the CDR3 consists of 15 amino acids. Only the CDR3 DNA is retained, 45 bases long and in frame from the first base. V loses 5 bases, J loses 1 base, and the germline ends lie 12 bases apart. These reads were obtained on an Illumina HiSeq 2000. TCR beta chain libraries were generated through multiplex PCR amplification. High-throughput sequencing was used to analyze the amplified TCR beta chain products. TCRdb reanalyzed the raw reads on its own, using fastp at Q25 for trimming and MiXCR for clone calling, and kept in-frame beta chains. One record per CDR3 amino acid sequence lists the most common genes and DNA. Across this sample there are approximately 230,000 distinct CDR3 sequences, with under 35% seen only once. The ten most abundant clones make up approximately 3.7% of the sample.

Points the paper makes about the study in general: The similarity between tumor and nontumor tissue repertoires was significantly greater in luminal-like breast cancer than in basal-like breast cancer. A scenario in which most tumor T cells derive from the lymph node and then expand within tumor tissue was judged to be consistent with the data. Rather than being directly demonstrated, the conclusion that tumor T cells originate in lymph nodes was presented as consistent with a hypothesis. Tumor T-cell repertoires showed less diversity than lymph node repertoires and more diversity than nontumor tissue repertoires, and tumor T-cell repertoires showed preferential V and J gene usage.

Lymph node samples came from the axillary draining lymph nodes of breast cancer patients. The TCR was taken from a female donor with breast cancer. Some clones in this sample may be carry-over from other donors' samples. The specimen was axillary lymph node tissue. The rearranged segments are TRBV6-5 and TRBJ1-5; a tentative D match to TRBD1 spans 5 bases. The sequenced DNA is TGTGCCAGCAGTCACGACGGGGGGAGCAATCAGCCCCAGCATTTT. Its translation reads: CASSHDGGSNQPQHF.